These 27 T cell receptor beta chains originate from one sample sequenced in a study of kidney transplant recipient with SARS-CoV-2 infection. TCRdb analysed the reads with MiXCR anew, one entry per CDR3 protein. The sample holds 200,000 to 300,000 distinct CDR3 sequences, 29% seen once. This sample comprised a blood sample, obtained at baseline and on day 111 from a kidney transplant recipient. Receptors originate from a male patient between 25 and 39 years old who had COVID-19 and was a kidney transplant recipient. A subset of T cells may come from the graft donor.

This clonotype has a count of ten or more. The chain combines TRBV12-3 or TRBV12-4 with TRBJ1-1, with a tentative D call TRBD1 (5 bases). The V gene lost 6 bases and the J gene lost 3 bases, with 11 bases spanning the gap. The length of the CDR3 is 13 residues. As DNA, the CDR3 is TGTGCCAGCAGCTCGGACACCTACACTGAAGCTTTCTTT. It encodes CASSSDTYTEAFF.

In its sample, this clonotype was seen many times. This chain links TRBV7-4 with TRBJ1-2; D is unresolved. CDR1 and CDR2 (germline): SGHVT, SQSDAQ. V gave up 5 bases and J gave up 4 bases, with 23 bases separating them. The CDR3 contains 17 residues. The CDR3 DNA sequence: TGTGCCAGCAGCAGTCAGTTTTCAGCTCGAAAGACCTATGGCTACACCTTC. The encoded protein is CASSSQFSARKTYGYTF.

In the case of this clonotype: Being one base from a much bigger clone, this may be a read error. V and J are TRBV5-1 and TRBJ1-2; D is uncertain. CDR1 is SGHRS and CDR2 is YFSETQ in the germline V gene. The CDR3 is made up of 13 amino acids. CDR3 region: CASSLEGDYGYAF. CDR3 bases: TGCGCCAGCAGCTTGGAGGGTGACTATGGCTACGCCTTC.

Points on this clonotype: At one end the junction does not follow the germline gene, possibly because of a read error. V usage is TRBV28 and J usage is TRBJ2-7, with no clear D. The CDR3 length is 11 residues. In germline, CDR1 is MDHEN, CDR2 SYDVKM. The CDR3 DNA follows: TGTGCCAGCAGCTTACGGTACGGGCAGTACTTC. Protein product: CASSLRYGQYF.

Regarding this clonotype: A much larger clone differs from this one at a single base, so this may be a read error. The chain couples TRBV24-1 to TRBJ2-7; 8 bases align to TRBD2. The CDR3 consists of 13 residues. Germline lookup yields CDR1 KGHDR and CDR2 SFDVKD. The CDR3, as DNA: TGTGCCGCCAGTGAATCGGCGGGGGGCGAGCAGTACTTC. This translates into CAASESAGGEQYF.

This clonotype occurred many times. J is TRBJ1-2 and V is TRBV12-2. TRBV12-2 counts as a pseudogene. CDR3 length: 12 amino acids. The CDR3 coding sequence is TGTGCAAGTCGCTTAGAAGGGTCTGGCTACACCTTC. Translating gives CASRLEGSGYTF.

The sample holds many counts of this clonotype. This chain joins TRBV2 and TRBJ2-1, with D perhaps TRBD2 (5 bases). V lost 4 bases and J 4 bases, leaving 17 bases between the germline ends. CDR1 and CDR2 (germline): SNHLY, FYNNEI. This CDR3 is built from 16 residues. The CDR3 reads CASSALANNPYNEQFF. The CDR3 region has the DNA TGTGCCAGCAGTGCCTTAGCGAATAACCCGTACAATGAGCAGTTCTTC.

This clonotype showed up many times. The chain joins TRBV11-2 to TRBJ2-5; 12 positions match TRBD2. V lost 10 bases and J lost 1; bases outside the gene matches: 7. Germline V gene sequence: CDR1 SGHAT, CDR2 FQNNGV. The CDR3 is made up of 15 amino acids. CDR3 amino acids: CATSRTSGAQETQYF. The CDR3 DNA reads as TGTGCCACCAGTCGGACTAGCGGGGCCCAAGAGACCCAGTACTTC.

V and J are TRBV7-2 and TRBJ2-3, with 9 bases fitting TRBD2. V dropped 5 bases and J dropped 4; count of bases not matched to a gene: 4. The germline gives CDR1 SGHTA, CDR2 FQGNSA. The CDR3 length is 14 residues. The CDR3 coding sequence is TGTGCCAGCAGCCCCGGACTAGCGTCAGATACGCAGTATTTT. Translated: CASSPGLASDTQYF.

Remarks on this clonotype: It may be a read error: a sequence one base away is much more abundant. The chain has TRBV30 and TRBJ1-2; D unresolved. The CDR3 spans 16 residues. Germline V gene lookup returns CDR1 GTSNPN and CDR2 SVGIG (reference sequence). Trimming removed 3 bases at V and 6 bases at J, with 23 bases between. This chain's CDR3 is CAWSGRRYRKTHGYTF. In DNA, the CDR3 is TGTGCCTGGAGCGGACGGCGTTATAGAAAGACCCATGGCTACACCTTC.

This clonotype was counted at least ten times. In nucleotides, the CDR3 is TGTGCCAGCAGCTTAGCGAAACTGCTCGAGCAGTACTTC. As protein: CASSLAKLLEQYF. The rearrangement links TRBV7-2 to TRBJ2-7; no firm D call. V was clipped by 0 bases and J by 6 bases, with 9 bases between them. Germline assignment: CDR1 SGHTA and CDR2 FQGNSA. The CDR3 is 13 residues long.

Regarding this clonotype: Just one base apart from a much larger clone, this may be a read error. This chain uses TRBV16 with TRBJ1-2; D is unresolved. Per germline, CDR1 KGHSY and CDR2 FQNENV. The CDR3 is made up of 17 amino acids. The ends were cut back, 7 bases at V and 4 bases at J, with 25 bases in the middle. The CDR3 nucleotides are TGTGCCAGCAACAGAGGTTCGGTCGTTAGAAAGACCTATGGCTACACCTTC. Protein: CASNRGSVVRKTYGYTF.

The sample holds many counts of this clonotype. The chain couples TRBV10-2 to TRBJ1-2; 7 bases align to TRBD1. V was pared by 5 bases and J by 4 bases, with 16 bases of the junction left unmatched. The CDR3 is 17 residues long. From germline, CDR1 is WSHSY and CDR2 SAAADI. The CDR3 reads CASSRQGTSRKTYGYTF. The CDR3 DNA follows: TGCGCCAGCAGTAGACAGGGCACTTCTAGAAAGACCTATGGCTACACCTTC.

This clonotype showed up just a few times. A read error may explain this, as a much larger clone is one base away. It is unclear where the CDR3 begins or ends on the DNA, so no DNA is shown, and the CDR3 is as TCRdb lists it. The rearrangement joins TRBV6-2 or TRBV6-3 to TRBJ1-2. The CDR3 is 17 amino acids long, termini counted. Germline values: CDR1 MNHEY, CDR2 SVGEGT. The CDR3 protein is CAGSMYSCIGKTYGYTF.

Note on this clonotype: A much bigger clone sits one base away, suggesting this may be a read error. The gene calls are TRBV6-5 and TRBJ1-2; the D is unclear. Trimming took off 8 bases at V and 4 bases at J, with 26 bases between the two ends. The CDR3 runs 17 residues. Germline-derived CDR1 and CDR2 are MNHEY and SVGAGI. The CDR3 DNA sequence: TGTGCCAGCTGTAAGCTTCCCTCTATGCGAAAGACCTATGGCTACACCTTC. This sequence encodes CASCKLPSMRKTYGYTF.

Turning to this clonotype: It may be a read error: a sequence one base away is much more abundant. This chain connects TRBV20-1 to TRBJ1-2; 7 bases agree with TRBD1. CDR3 length equals 11 residues. Trimming took 5 bases from V and 3 from J; bases not matched to a gene: 0. Germline V lookup: CDR1 DFQATT, CDR2 SNEGSKA (reference sequence). CDR3 DNA sequence: TGCAGTGCTGGACAGGACTATGGCTACACCTTC. This gives the protein CSAGQDYGYTF.

This clonotype appeared many times. The J gene is TRBJ2-3, the V gene TRBV20-1; tentative D call: TRBD2 (6 bases). Germline-derived CDR1 and CDR2 are DFQATT and SNEGSKA (reference sequence). The CDR3 runs 15 residues. Trimming shortened V by 5 bases and J by 0 bases, and 15 bases separated the two germline ends. The DNA of the CDR3 is TGCAGTGCTGAAGTAGCGGATTCTAGCACAGATACGCAGTATTTT. Amino acid sequence: CSAEVADSSTDTQYF.

This clonotype showed up many times. The CDR3 region is CASTEQTVSGNTIYF. CDR3 coding DNA: TGTGCCAGCACCGAGCAGACAGTCTCTGGAAACACCATATATTTT. The V gene is TRBV7-8, the J gene TRBJ1-3, with D perhaps matching TRBD1 (5 bases). This CDR3 is 15 amino acids long. Germline-derived CDR1 and CDR2 are SGHVS and FQNEAQ. With 7 bases removed from V and 0 bases from J, the gap between germline ends came to 13 bases.

The rearrangement uses TRBV7-8 and TRBJ2-1, with unresolved D. This CDR3 comprises 12 residues. The germline gives CDR1 SGHVS, CDR2 FQNEAQ. Trimming took 5 bases from V and 5 from J, leaving 7 bases between them. CDR3 bases: TGTGCCAGCAGCCGAGCCGACAATGAGCAGTTCTTC. As protein: CASSRADNEQFF.

A note on this clonotype: A read error may be the cause here, since a much bigger clone is one base away. This CDR3 is CASRPVADPEDTEAFF. For the CDR3, the DNA is TGTGCCAGCAGGCCCGTAGCGGACCCGGAGGACACTGAAGCTTTCTTT. V usage is TRBV7-9 and J usage is TRBJ1-1; D remains unclear. The V and J ends lost 6 bases and 3 bases respectively, with 20 bases between them. Germline assignment: CDR1 SEHNR and CDR2 FQNEAQ (reference sequence). The CDR3 has 16 amino acids. The whole variable domain, remainder taken from reference TRBV7-9 and TRBJ1-1, is DTGVSQNPRHKITKRGQNVTFRCDPISEHNRLYWYRQTLGQGPEFLTYFQNEAQLEKSRLLSDRFSAERPKGSFSTLEIQRTEQGDSAMYLCASRPVADPEDTEAFFGQGTRLTVV.

This clonotype was seen repeatedly, ten times or more. The DNA for the CDR3 is TGTGCCAGCAGTTTAAGGGATAACTATGGCTACACCTTC. Amino acid sequence: CASSLRDNYGYTF. The chain couples TRBV28 to TRBJ1-2; D uncertain. V lost 2 bases and J lost 1, with 5 bases in between. The CDR3 has 13 amino acids. Per the germline V gene, CDR1 is MDHEN and CDR2 is SYDVKM.

This rearrangement joins TRBV11-2 to TRBJ2-3, with D possibly being TRBD2 (5 bases). CDR1 SGHAT and CDR2 FQNNGV come from the germline V gene. CDR3 length: 18 residues. V lost 2 bases to trimming and J lost 0 bases, with 18 bases between them. CDR3 loop: CASSLLKLSGSSTDTQYF. In nucleotides, the CDR3 is TGTGCCAGCAGCTTATTGAAGTTATCGGGATCCAGCACAGATACGCAGTATTTT.

About this clonotype itself: A read error may explain this, as a much larger clone is one base away. The conserved phenylalanine or tryptophan normally closing the CDR3 is absent here, so this likely arose from a read error. The rearrangement uses TRBV28 and TRBJ2-7; D may match TRBD1 or TRBD2 (5 bases each). This CDR3 region has 15 residues. V was clipped by 3 bases and J by 3 bases, with 15 bases between them. CDR1 MDHEN and CDR2 SYDVKM come from the germline V gene. The CDR3 region is CASSFPGQGFYEQYL. CDR3 bases: TGTGCCAGCAGTTTCCCGGGGCAGGGTTTCTACGAGCAGTACCTC.

The chain has TRBV12-3 or TRBV12-4 and TRBJ2-3, with 7 bases lining up with TRBD1. The CDR3 spans 15 residues. V shed 6 bases and J 9 bases; nucleotides not matched to a gene: 15. Written as DNA, the CDR3 is TGTGCCAGCAGGTGGCGCACAGGGGCGCAAAAGACGCAGTATTTT. The encoded protein is CASRWRTGAQKTQYF.

This clonotype was counted at least ten times. The rearrangement uses TRBV30 and TRBJ1-2; 9 bases are shared with TRBD1. The CDR3 extends over 15 amino acids. Germline trimming cut 2 bases from V and 4 bases from J; bases unmatched to any gene: 8. Germline assignment: CDR1 GTSNPN and CDR2 SVGIG (reference sequence). CDR3 residues: CAWSPDRGLIYGYTF. Written as DNA, the CDR3 is TGTGCCTGGAGTCCTGACAGGGGGTTAATCTATGGCTACACCTTC.

This clonotype was picked up many times. The genes are TRBV2 and TRBJ2-2; D remains unclear. This CDR3 comprises 13 residues. The germline gives CDR1 SNHLY, CDR2 FYNNEI. Trimming pared 7 bases from V and 0 bases from J, leaving 6 bases between. Here the CDR3 reads CASKASNTGELFF. CDR3 bases: TGTGCCAGCAAGGCATCGAACACCGGGGAGCTGTTTTTT. The full variable domain, rest sourced from reference TRBV2 and TRBJ2-2, is EPEVTQTPSHQVTQMGQEVILRCVPISNHLYFYWYRQILGQKVEFLVSFYNNEISEKSEIFDDQFSVERPDGSNFTLKIRSTKLEDSAMYFCASKASNTGELFFGEGSRLTVL.

On this clonotype itself: This may be a read error: a much more frequent sequence differs by one nucleotide. This is likely a read error, given that the CDR3 carries no conserved phenylalanine or tryptophan at its end. The limits of the CDR3 on the DNA are not certain, so only TCRdb's listed CDR3 is given. The V call is TRBV21-1, the J call TRBJ2-3; the D segment call TRBD1 is taken from the table without a DNA check. TRBV21-1 is shown as a pseudogene. The CDR3 length is 17 residues, termini included. This chain's CDR3 is CASRIGVATVMQDAQYS.